The 3 T cell receptor beta chains listed next were all sequenced from one sample in a study of blood T cell repertoires in COVID-19. Assay used: immunoSEQ multiplex PCR; TCRdb lists only in-frame clones, some missing. Of 70,000 to 75,000 clones in the sample, about four fifths were seen once. What was sequenced was peripheral blood. All receptors come from a woman aged 70 to 79 with acute or convalescent COVID-19.

The rearrangement joins TRBV11-2 to TRBJ2-7; D unresolved. The CDR3 is 12 amino acids. V lost 4 bases, J lost 3 bases, and 7 bases lay in between. The germline V gene encodes CDR1 SGHAT and CDR2 FQNNGV. The CDR3 sequence: CASSSVLYEQYF. CDR3 coding DNA: TGTGCCAGCAGCTCTGTCCTCTACGAGCAGTACTTC. The full variable domain, rest sourced from reference TRBV11-2 and TRBJ2-7, is EAGVAQSPRYKIIEKRQSVAFWCNPISGHATLYWYQQILGQGPKLLIQFQNNGVVDDSQLPKDRFSAERLKGVDSTLKIQPAKLEDSAVYLCASSSVLYEQYFGPGTRLTVT.

CDR3 nucleotide sequence: TGTGCCAGCAGTGATGGGGTTCGGCGGGAGTCAGATACGCAGTATTTT. Translating it yields CASSDGVRRESDTQYF. The rearrangement joins TRBV2 to TRBJ2-3; 7 positions match TRBD2. Germline lookup yields CDR1 SNHLY and CDR2 FYNNEI. The CDR3 sequence is 16 residues long. The ends lost 3 bases at V and 4 bases at J; junction bases unmatched: 10.

V and J are TRBV15 and TRBJ2-3; 8 bases fit TRBD2. Looked up from germline, CDR1 is LNHNV and CDR2 is YYDKDF (reference sequence). The ends lost 0 bases at V and 4 bases at J; junction bases unmatched: 9. The CDR3 runs 17 residues. The CDR3: CATSRDPSGGRPDTQYF. CDR3 coding DNA: TGTGCCACCAGCAGAGATCCTTCGGGAGGGCGCCCAGATACGCAGTATTTT. Variable domain in full (rest from reference TRBV15 and TRBJ2-3): DAMVIQNPRYQVTQFGKPVTLSCSQTLNHNVMYWYQQKSSQAPKLLFHYYDKDFNNEADTPDNFQSRRPNTSFCFLDIRSPGLGDTAMYLCATSRDPSGGRPDTQYFGPGTRLTVL.